Described below is a single T cell receptor (beta chain) sequence and its context. Its antigen is unidentified. This record comes from a study of shared clonotypes between healthy human individuals. The authors ran the assay at deep level. DNA at about 190 ng, 30,000 or so T cell genomes, went into sorted-subset replicate PCRs. Sequencing was performed with immunoSEQ multiplex PCR; in TCRdb, only in-frame clones are kept and a portion is missing. Altogether over a million clones are present, approximately 97% being singletons, with the ten largest covering more than 0.9%. Germline CDR1 and CDR2: SGDLS and YYNGEE. Trimming took 0 bases from V and 0 from J, leaving 16 bases between them. The CDR3 runs to 17 residues. General study results and limits: The study found lower generation probabilities in non-shared clonotypes than in those shared by all four donors.

V gene TRBV9 combines with J gene TRBJ2-7; D ambiguous. The sequence was obtained from a man between 25 and 39 years old in good health. The sequencing input was naive CD4+ T cells sorted from blood. Subset defined: CD45RA+ positively selected. Here the CDR3 DNA reads TGTGCCAGCAGCGTAGGGCAAGGCCTTAGTCCCTCCTACGAGCAGTACTTC. It specifies CASSVGQGLSPSYEQYF.